Presented here are 28 T cell receptor beta chains from one specimen sequenced in a study of HIV-infected patients and healthy controls. Reverse transcription used 450 to 500 ng RNA and constant-region primers for alpha and beta. Alpha and beta chain libraries were made separately by chain-specific third strand synthesis with multiplexing indices. MiXCR, run by TCRdb on the 5' RACE reads, gives a single entry per CDR3 protein. The sample yields about 10,000 distinct CDR3 sequences, over 9.5% seen once. All unsorted peripheral T cells were captured because whole blood was used without fractionation. The material sequenced was blood, taken before antiretroviral therapy. The receptor set was obtained from an adult with HIV infection.

At least ten counts were recorded for this clonotype. The chain uses TRBV24-1 and TRBJ2-2; TRBD1 is a possible D gene (6 bases). V lost 10 bases to trimming and J lost 9 bases, with 11 bases between them. Germline CDR1 is KGHDR and CDR2 is SFDVKD. CDR3 length equals 11 residues. In nucleotides, the CDR3 is TGTGCCACGCAGGGGAGCCGGGAGCTGTTTTTT. Protein: CATQGSRELFF.

The gene calls are TRBV11-2 and TRBJ2-7; no definite D call. CDR1 and CDR2 from the germline V gene are SGHAT and FQNNGV. V shed 3 bases and J shed 0 bases, with 30 bases lying between them. The CDR3 has 21 amino acids. CDR3 residues: CASSFRRLNFEIPTSSYEQYF. DNA of the CDR3: TGTGCCAGCAGCTTTCGTCGGCTTAATTTTGAGATACCTACGAGCTCCTACGAGCAGTACTTC.

The chain is built from TRBV6-5 and TRBJ1-1; 7 nucleotides match TRBD1. With 5 bases clipped from V and 1 base from J, the junction kept 4 bases outside the gene matches. Germline V gene lookup returns CDR1 MNHEY and CDR2 SVGAGI. The CDR3 covers 14 residues. The CDR3: CASSPRTGNTEAFF. CDR3 sequence (DNA): TGTGCCAGCAGTCCTCGGACAGGGAACACTGAAGCTTTCTTT.

The chain carries TRBV29-1 and TRBJ2-5; D is undetermined. The ends were cut back, 7 bases at V and 0 bases at J, with 12 bases in the middle. The germline V gene encodes CDR1 SQVTM and CDR2 ANQGSEA. This CDR3 spans 13 amino acids. The CDR3 protein is CSAGPGNQETQYF. The CDR3 DNA reads as TGCAGCGCCGGACCGGGTAACCAAGAGACCCAGTACTTC.

In its sample, this clonotype was seen many times. The chain is built from TRBV29-1 and TRBJ2-7; TRBD2 is a possible D gene (6 bases). V lost 1 base and J lost 5, with 21 bases in between. The CDR3 is 16 amino acids. The V gene's germline CDR1 is SQVTM and CDR2 ANQGSEA. The CDR3 reads CSVEGRGGASVHEQYF. CDR3 sequence (DNA): TGCAGCGTTGAAGGACGCGGTGGGGCTAGCGTCCACGAGCAGTACTTC.

This clonotype appeared many times. This chain uses TRBV27 with TRBJ2-7; perhaps TRBD2 as D (6 bases). CDR1 and CDR2 from the germline V gene are MNHEY and SMNVEV (reference sequence). The length of the CDR3 is 11 residues. V gave up 3 bases and J gave up 11 bases, with 11 bases separating them. The CDR3 loop is CASSFGREEYF. The CDR3 DNA sequence: TGTGCCAGCAGTTTCGGTAGGGAGGAGTACTTC.

This clonotype was seen a few times. This rearrangement joins TRBV5-1 to TRBJ2-5; unclear D gene. V shed 4 bases and J shed 4 bases, with 8 bases lying between them. CDR3 size: 12 residues. Germline-derived CDR1 and CDR2 are SGHRS and YFSETQ. The CDR3 nucleotides read TGCGCCAGCAGCCCCACGAGAGAGACCCAGTACTTC. The encoded protein is CASSPTRETQYF.

This clonotype was counted only a few times. The V gene is TRBV3-1, the J gene TRBJ1-1; D gene uncertain. This CDR3 is 13 amino acids long. CDR1 is LGHDT and CDR2 is YNNKEL in the germline V gene (reference sequence). V was pared by 2 bases and J by 1 base, with 5 bases between. The DNA of the CDR3 is TGTGCCAGCAGCCAACACACGAACACTGAAGCTTTCTTT. This gives the protein CASSQHTNTEAFF.

This clonotype was observed a handful of times. The chain has TRBV4-3 and TRBJ2-6; tentatively, D is TRBD2 (5 bases). Germline assignment: CDR1 LGHNA and CDR2 YSLEER. V gave up 3 bases and J gave up 0 bases, with 15 bases separating them. This CDR3 is 18 amino acids long. CDR3 sequence reads: CASSQGRTAYSGANVLTF. CDR3 sequence (DNA): TGCGCCAGCAGCCAGGGAAGGACTGCGTACTCTGGGGCCAACGTCCTGACTTTC.

This clonotype appeared many times. This chain joins TRBV5-1 and TRBJ1-1, with TRBD1 matching 9 bases. The CDR3 contains 15 residues. Unmatched junction bases numbered 8, after V lost 4 bases and J lost 4 bases. Germline lookup yields CDR1 SGHRS and CDR2 YFSETQ. This CDR3 reads CASSHGGQGGTEAFF. In DNA, the CDR3 is TGCGCCAGCAGCCACGGGGGACAGGGCGGCACTGAAGCTTTCTTT.

The chain has TRBV18 and TRBJ2-1, with D maybe TRBD1 (7 bases). Germline loops: CDR1 KGHSH, CDR2 LQKENI. The CDR3 length is 18 residues. Trimming removed 1 base from V and 2 bases from J, with 18 bases in between. CDR3 DNA: TGTGCCAGCTCACCACTTAAGACAGGGAGGCTCCCCTACAATGAGCAGTTCTTC. Protein: CASSPLKTGRLPYNEQFF. Full variable domain (outside the CDR3, taken from reference TRBV18 and TRBJ2-1): NAGVMQNPRHLVRRRGQEARLRCSPMKGHSHVYWYRQLPEEGLKFMVYLQKENIIDESGMPKERFSAEFPKEGPSILRIQQVVRGDSAAYFCASSPLKTGRLPYNEQFFGPGTRLTVL.

There are many counts of this clonotype. The chain carries TRBV15 and TRBJ1-3; 7 nucleotides match TRBD1. This CDR3 spans 15 amino acids. Germline CDR1 and CDR2: LNHNV and YYDKDF (reference sequence). V lost 4 bases to trimming and J lost 4 bases; unmatched junction nucleotides: 7. As DNA, the CDR3 is TGTGCCACCAGCAAGGGACAGACTGGAGGAAACACCATATATTTT. This translates into CATSKGQTGGNTIYF. Full variable domain (remainder filled in from reference TRBV15 and TRBJ1-3): DAMVIQNPRYQVTQFGKPVTLSCSQTLNHNVMYWYQQKSSQAPKLLFHYYDKDFNNEADTPDNFQSRRPNTSFCFLDIRSPGLGDTAMYLCATSKGQTGGNTIYFGEGSWLTVV.

This clonotype was observed many times. The chain combines TRBV7-9 with TRBJ2-7; possible D gene TRBD2, 5 bases. Looked up from germline, CDR1 is SEHNR and CDR2 is FQNEAQ (reference sequence). Trimming shortened V by 1 base and J by 6 bases, and 16 bases separated the two germline ends. This CDR3 has 15 amino acids. The CDR3 region is CASSLVWELAGEQYF. CDR3 nucleotide sequence: TGTGCCAGCAGCTTAGTTTGGGAGTTAGCCGGCGAGCAGTACTTC. The full variable domain, in which reference TRBV7-9 and TRBJ2-7 provide the parts outside the CDR3, is DTGVSQNPRHKITKRGQNVTFRCDPISEHNRLYWYRQTLGQGPEFLTYFQNEAQLEKSRLLSDRFSAERPKGSFSTLEIQRTEQGDSAMYLCASSLVWELAGEQYFGPGTRLTVT.

The chain recombines TRBV20-1 with TRBJ2-7; unclear D gene. The V and J ends lost 7 bases and 3 bases respectively, with 10 bases between them. The CDR3 covers 11 residues. Germline V gene lookup returns CDR1 DFQATT and CDR2 SNEGSKA (reference sequence). The CDR3 DNA is TGCAGTGGCGCGACGATCTACGAGCAGTACTTC. Amino acid sequence: CSGATIYEQYF.

Ten or more counts support this clonotype. The J gene is TRBJ1-2, the V gene TRBV6-1; D unresolved. Germline CDR1 MNHNS, CDR2 SASEGT. V lost 6 bases, J lost 2 bases, and 13 bases lay in between. The CDR3 is made up of 14 amino acids. The CDR3 DNA reads TGTGCCAGCAGAGAAAGCGTCGAGAACTATGGCTACACCTTC. Its protein product is CASRESVENYGYTF.

This clonotype is judged medium-sized. J is TRBJ1-2 and V is TRBV7-9; D is perhaps TRBD1 (5 bases). Germline values: CDR1 SEHNR, CDR2 FQNEAQ (reference sequence). This CDR3 region has 18 residues. Trimming removed 7 bases at V and 4 bases at J, with 28 bases between. The CDR3 DNA reads as TGTGCCAGCACCCCCCCAGGGACGGGGCAGATAATCACCTATGGCTACACCTTC. Translated, it gives CASTPPGTGQIITYGYTF.

This clonotype was seen repeatedly, ten times or more. The J gene is TRBJ2-3, the V gene TRBV18; 8 positions match TRBD2. J was trimmed by 0 bases and V by 2 bases; bases with no gene match: 7. This CDR3 region has 17 residues. Germline V CDR1 and CDR2: KGHSH, LQKENI. Here the CDR3 reads CASSPMIAGYSTDTQYF. DNA for the CDR3: TGTGCCAGCTCACCAATGATAGCGGGATATAGCACAGATACGCAGTATTTT.

The rearrangement joins TRBV2 to TRBJ2-7; D may correspond to TRBD1 or TRBD2 (5 bases each). Germline CDR1 SNHLY, CDR2 FYNNEI. V was trimmed by 2 bases and J by 2 bases, leaving 13 bases between them. The length of the CDR3 is 15 residues. The CDR3 region is CASSERQGPAYEQYF. The CDR3 DNA reads TGTGCCAGCAGTGAACGGCAGGGACCTGCCTACGAGCAGTACTTC.

V and J are TRBV6-5 and TRBJ2-5; 10 bases align to TRBD1. The germline CDR1 and CDR2 sequences are MNHEY and SVGAGI. This CDR3 contains 15 residues. V shed 5 bases, J shed 4 bases, and the junction held 7 bases outside the gene matches. CDR3 amino acids: CASSPGDRGIETQYF. In DNA, the CDR3 is TGTGCCAGCAGTCCCGGGGACAGGGGAATAGAGACCCAGTACTTC.

This clonotype has just a few counts. The V and J genes are TRBV6-5 and TRBJ2-1; 9 bases line up with TRBD1. Germline V CDR1 and CDR2: MNHEY, SVGAGI. Trimming removed 5 bases from V and 0 bases from J; junction bases left unmatched: 2. CDR3 length: 15 residues. For the CDR3, the DNA is TGTGCCAGCAGTGAACAGGGGGCCTCCTACAATGAGCAGTTCTTC. Its protein product is CASSEQGASYNEQFF.

The chain joins TRBV6-2 or TRBV6-3 to TRBJ2-2; tentatively, D is TRBD2 (6 bases). Trimming stripped 8 bases from V and 4 bases from J, with 20 bases between. The CDR3 length is 16 residues. CDR1 and CDR2 (germline): MNHEY, SVGEGT. CDR3 amino acids: CASRQSSGLFTGELFF. Written as DNA, the CDR3 is TGTGCCAGCCGACAGTCATCGGGACTTTTCACCGGGGAGCTGTTTTTT.

This clonotype has a count of ten or more. This rearrangement joins TRBV9 to TRBJ1-1; D gene uncertain. Trimming cost V 5 bases and J 2 bases, with 10 bases left between them. The CDR3 loop spans 13 amino acids. Germline assignment: CDR1 SGDLS and CDR2 YYNGEE. The CDR3 here is CASSLNINTEAFF. DNA of the CDR3: TGTGCCAGCAGTCTCAATATTAACACTGAAGCTTTCTTT.

The chain couples TRBV6-2 or TRBV6-3 to TRBJ1-6, with D uncertain. Per the germline V gene, CDR1 is MNHEY and CDR2 is SVGEGT. This CDR3 region has 15 residues. V lost 0 bases and J lost 8, with 11 bases in between. The CDR3 sequence: CASSYSSAQHSPLHF. CDR3 DNA sequence: TGTGCCAGCAGTTACTCGTCCGCACAGCATTCACCCCTCCACTTT.

This clonotype is labeled as medium-sized. The J gene is TRBJ2-2, the V gene TRBV12-3 or TRBV12-4; TRBD2 aligns across 7 bases. The junction had 13 bases not matched to a gene; V was cut back by 6 bases and J by 9 bases. This CDR3 is built from 15 residues. CDR3 DNA: TGTGCCAGCAGGGGATTAGCGGGCCCTACCAGGGAGCTGTTTTTT. Translation: CASRGLAGPTRELFF.

This clonotype showed up many times. The genes are TRBV4-1 and TRBJ2-3; 12 positions agree with TRBD2. This CDR3 is built from 17 residues. Trimming cost V 6 bases and J 1 base; bases outside gene matches: 8. Germline V gene data show CDR1 as MGHRA and CDR2 as YSYEKL. The CDR3 DNA is TGCGCCAGCAGTCATTGGGCTAGCGGGGGGGGCACAGATACGCAGTATTTT. The encoded protein is CASSHWASGGGTDTQYF.

The chain carries TRBV9 and TRBJ1-4; maybe TRBD1 (5 bases). V was clipped by 2 bases and J by 8 bases, with 10 bases between them. CDR1 and CDR2 from the germline V gene are SGDLS and YYNGEE. CDR3 size: 13 residues. The CDR3 region is CASSVGPSEKLFF. CDR3 sequence (DNA): TGTGCCAGCAGCGTGGGACCCTCGGAAAAACTGTTTTTT. The variable domain in full, with the rest retrieved from reference TRBV9 and TRBJ1-4, is DSGVTQTPKHLITATGQRVTLRCSPRSGDLSVYWYQQSLDQGLQFLIQYYNGEERAKGNILERFSAQQFPDLHSELNLSSLELGDSALYFCASSVGPSEKLFFGSGTQLSVL.

The chain recombines TRBV7-2 with TRBJ1-3; D uncertain. With 5 bases removed from V and 6 bases from J, the gap between germline ends came to 11 bases. Germline V gene sequence: CDR1 SGHTA, CDR2 FQGNSA. This CDR3 comprises 13 residues. CDR3 nucleotide sequence: TGTGCCAGCAGCCCGGTCCATTTAAACACCATATATTTT. Residues: CASSPVHLNTIYF.

This clonotype was observed many times. This chain joins TRBV6-5 and TRBJ2-1; 12 bases agree with TRBD2. With 7 bases clipped from V and 1 base from J, the junction kept 14 bases outside the gene matches. Germline V CDR1 and CDR2: MNHEY, SVGAGI. The CDR3 loop spans 19 amino acids. Here the CDR3 DNA reads TGTGCCAGCACCCTGAGGTGGGAACTAGCGGGGGGATCCTACAATGAGCAGTTCTTC. Protein sequence: CASTLRWELAGGSYNEQFF.